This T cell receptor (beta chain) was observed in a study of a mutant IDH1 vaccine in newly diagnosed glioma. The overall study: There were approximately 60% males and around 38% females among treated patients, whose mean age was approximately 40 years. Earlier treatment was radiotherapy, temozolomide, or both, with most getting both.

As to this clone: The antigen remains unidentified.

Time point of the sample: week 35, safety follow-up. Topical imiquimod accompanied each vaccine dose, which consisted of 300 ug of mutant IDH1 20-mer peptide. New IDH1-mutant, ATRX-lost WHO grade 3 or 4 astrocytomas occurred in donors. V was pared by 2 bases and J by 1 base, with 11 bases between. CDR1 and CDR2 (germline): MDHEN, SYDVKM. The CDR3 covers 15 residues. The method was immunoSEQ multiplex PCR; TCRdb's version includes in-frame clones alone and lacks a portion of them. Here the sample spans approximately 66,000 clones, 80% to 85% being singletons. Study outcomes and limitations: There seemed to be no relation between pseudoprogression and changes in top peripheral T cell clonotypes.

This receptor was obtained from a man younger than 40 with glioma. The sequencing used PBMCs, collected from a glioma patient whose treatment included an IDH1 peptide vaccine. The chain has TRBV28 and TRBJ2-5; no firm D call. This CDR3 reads CASSLGDTLQETQYF. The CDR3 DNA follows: TGTGCCAGCAGTTTAGGGGATACCCTCCAAGAGACCCAGTACTTC. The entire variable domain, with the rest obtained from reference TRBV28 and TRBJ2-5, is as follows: DVKVTQSSRYLVKRTGEKVFLECVQDMDHENMFWYRQDPGLGLRLIYFSYDVKMKEKGDIPEGYSVSREKKERFSLILESASTNQTSMYLCASSLGDTLQETQYFGPGTRLLVL.